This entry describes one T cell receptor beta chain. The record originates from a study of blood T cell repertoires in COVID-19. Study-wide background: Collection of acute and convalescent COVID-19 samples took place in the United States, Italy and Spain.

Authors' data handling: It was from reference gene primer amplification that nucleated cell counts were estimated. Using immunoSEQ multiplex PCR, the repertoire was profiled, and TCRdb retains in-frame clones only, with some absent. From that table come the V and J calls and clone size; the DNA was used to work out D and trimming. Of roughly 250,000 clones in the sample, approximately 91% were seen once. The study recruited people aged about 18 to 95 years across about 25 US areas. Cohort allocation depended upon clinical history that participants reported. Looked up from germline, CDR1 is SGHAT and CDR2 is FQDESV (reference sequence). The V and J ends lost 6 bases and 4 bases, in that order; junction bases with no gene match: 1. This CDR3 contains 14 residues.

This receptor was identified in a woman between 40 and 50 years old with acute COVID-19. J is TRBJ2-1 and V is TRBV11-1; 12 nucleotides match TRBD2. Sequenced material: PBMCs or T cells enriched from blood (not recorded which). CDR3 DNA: TGTGCCAGCAGGCTAGCGGGGGGGTACAATGAGCAGTTCTTC. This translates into CASRLAGGYNEQFF.